This T cell receptor beta chain appears in the sequencing data of a study of cytomegalovirus exposure and HLA in healthy donors. Germline V CDR1 and CDR2: MNHEY, SMNVEV (reference sequence). The CDR3 is 15 residues long. Trimming left V 7 bases short and J 5 bases short, with 17 bases between. General study findings and limits: In vitro, a few CMV-associated chains proved specific for CMV antigens.

As for this clone: Its antigen is currently unknown.

Primers included in the PCR were 60 Vbeta and 13 Jbeta primers. The assay was immunoSEQ multiplex PCR, and TCRdb's table has in-frame clones only and misses some. The sample lists about 150,000 clones, about 75% occurring once. This TCR derives from a woman aged 25 to 39 in good health and CMV-seronegative. The chain employs TRBV27 and TRBJ2-2; no definite D call. The sample consisted of PBMCs. CDR3 sequence reads: CASKEHQLPTGELFF. CDR3 coding DNA: TGTGCCAGCAAGGAGCACCAACTACCTACCGGGGAGCTGTTTTTT.